These 16 T cell receptor beta chains were all obtained from the same sample, sequenced in a study of blood T cell repertoires in COVID-19. The protocol was immunoSEQ multiplex PCR, while the TCRdb copy is restricted to in-frame clones and leaves out a portion. The sample has 200,000 or so clones, roughly 76% seen once. Input material: peripheral blood. These receptors came from a woman older than 75 with COVID-19, enrolled during active disease.

The J gene is TRBJ2-3, the V gene TRBV6-2 or TRBV6-3; 8 bases map to TRBD2. This CDR3 is 16 amino acids long. J was trimmed by 0 bases and V by 5 bases; bases with no gene match: 7. Per germline, CDR1 MNHEY and CDR2 SVGEGT. The CDR3 sequence is CASSQRGRYSTDTQYF. The CDR3 bases are TGTGCCAGCAGTCAGCGGGGGCGTTATAGCACAGATACGCAGTATTTT.

The genes are TRBV7-9 and TRBJ1-1; the match to TRBD1 covers 12 bases. The germline V gene has CDR1 SEHNR and CDR2 FQNEAQ (reference sequence). This CDR3 spans 15 amino acids. The ends lost 4 bases at V and 1 base at J; junction bases unmatched: 1. CDR3 protein: CASSSGQGANTEAFF. The CDR3 DNA reads as TGTGCCAGCAGCTCGGGACAGGGGGCGAACACTGAAGCTTTCTTT. Together with reference TRBV7-9 and TRBJ1-1, the CDR3 gives the full variable domain: DTGVSQNPRHKITKRGQNVTFRCDPISEHNRLYWYRQTLGQGPEFLTYFQNEAQLEKSRLLSDRFSAERPKGSFSTLEIQRTEQGDSAMYLCASSSGQGANTEAFFGQGTRLTVV.

This sequence joins TRBV21-1 and TRBJ2-7; the table's D call, TRBD2, has no DNA check behind it. TRBV21-1 is marked as a pseudogene. CDR3 length: 12 residues. CDR3: CASSNRDYEQYF. The CDR3 bases are TGTGCCAGCAGCAACCGGGACTACGAGCAGTACTTC.

The sample holds one count of this clone. The chain uses TRBV5-1 and TRBJ1-1; tentative D call: TRBD1 (6 bases). Germline V CDR1 and CDR2: SGHRS, YFSETQ. The germline V and J ends were trimmed by 0 bases and 1 base, with 10 bases remaining between them. This CDR3 contains 15 residues. The CDR3 sequence is CASSLVGRGNTEAFF. The CDR3 DNA reads as TGCGCCAGCAGCTTGGTAGGCAGGGGGAACACTGAAGCTTTCTTT.

The J gene is TRBJ2-2, the V gene TRBV11-3; TRBD1 aligns across 8 bases. This CDR3 has 18 residues. V was pared by 5 bases and J by 9 bases, with 20 bases of the junction left unmatched. The germline gives CDR1 SGHNT, CDR2 YENEEA. CDR3 in DNA: TGTGCCAGCAGCCCACTGAAAGGGACAGGTGAACGTCAGTGGGAGCTGTTTTTT. It encodes CASSPLKGTGERQWELFF.

This clone has just a few counts. This sequence joins TRBV19 and TRBJ1-5; 8 nucleotides align to TRBD1. The J segment lost 7 bases and the V segment lost 4 bases, leaving 12 bases of the junction unmatched. CDR3 size: 16 residues. CDR1 LNHDA and CDR2 SQIVND come from the germline V gene (reference sequence). CDR3 DNA sequence: TGTGCCAGTAGTACAGTTGGACAGGGAGTAGGGCAGCCCCAGCATTTT. Translating it yields CASSTVGQGVGQPQHF.

In its sample, this clone was seen once. The chain combines TRBV5-5 with TRBJ2-2; no reliable D call. Germline CDR1 is SGHKS and CDR2 is YYEKEE (reference sequence). Trimming took off 0 bases at V and 0 bases at J, with 6 bases between the two ends. This CDR3 spans 15 amino acids. The CDR3, as DNA: TGTGCCAGCAGCTTGGCCGGTACGAACACCGGGGAGCTGTTTTTT. Its translation is CASSLAGTNTGELFF. Filled out from reference TRBV5-5 and TRBJ2-2, the complete variable domain reads DAGVTQSPTHLIKTRGQQVTLRCSPISGHKSVSWYQQVLGQGPQFIFQYYEKEERGRGNFPDRFSARQFPNYSSELNVNALLLGDSALYLCASSLAGTNTGELFFGEGSRLTVL.

This chain uses TRBV28 with TRBJ1-1; 9 positions match TRBD1. V lost 7 bases and J lost 11; bases outside the gene matches: 5. From germline, CDR1 is MDHEN and CDR2 SYDVKM. This CDR3 is built from 11 residues. The CDR3 nucleotides are TGTGCCAGCACCCGGGACAGGGCTGCTTTCTTT. It specifies CASTRDRAAFF.

The chain joins TRBV7-2 to TRBJ2-1; 7 nucleotides match TRBD2. The CDR3 contains 16 residues. V shed 0 bases, J shed 6 bases, and the junction held 8 bases outside the gene matches. From germline, CDR1 is SGHTA and CDR2 FQGNSA. As DNA, the CDR3 is TGTGCCAGCAGCTTAGCGCGCGGGAGTAATGGCAATGAGCAGTTCTTC. Translation: CASSLARGSNGNEQFF.

The genes are TRBV13 and TRBJ1-6; D is unresolved. Germline V gives CDR1 PRHDT, CDR2 FYEKMQ (reference sequence). This CDR3 comprises 13 residues. With 5 bases removed from V and 12 bases from J, the gap between germline ends came to 14 bases. For the CDR3, the DNA is TGTGCCAGCAGCGCTCGGACCCGGGGACCCCTCCACTTT. Translated: CASSARTRGPLHF. The complete variable domain, with remaining parts taken from reference TRBV13 and TRBJ1-6, reads AAGVIQSPRHLIKEKRETATLKCYPIPRHDTVYWYQQGPGQDPQFLISFYEKMQSDKGSIPDRFSAQQFSDYHSELNMSSLELGDSALYFCASSARTRGPLHFGNGTRLTVT.

The sample holds one count of this clone. The chain uses TRBV28 and TRBJ2-1; the D gene is possibly TRBD1 (6 bases). Germline lookup yields CDR1 MDHEN and CDR2 SYDVKM. V lost 6 bases and J lost 3, with 18 bases in between. The CDR3 is 16 amino acids. CDR3 DNA: TGTGCCAGCAGGCGAGGACAGAGAGATTACTACAATGAGCAGTTCTTC. Amino acids: CASRRGQRDYYNEQFF.

The CDR3 loop is CSVVWTGYNYGYTF. In DNA form, the CDR3 reads TGCAGCGTTGTGTGGACAGGCTATAACTATGGCTACACCTTC. The chain links TRBV29-1 to TRBJ1-2, with 7 bases fitting TRBD1. Unmatched junction bases numbered 6, after V lost 4 bases and J lost 1 base. This CDR3 has 14 amino acids. Germline CDR1 is SQVTM and CDR2 is ANQGSEA. Based on the CDR3 plus reference TRBV29-1 and TRBJ1-2, the full variable domain is SAVISQKPSRDICQRGTSLTIQCQVDSQVTMMFWYRQQPGQSLTLIATANQGSEATYESGFVIDKFPISRPNLTFSTLTVSNMSPEDSSIYLCSVVWTGYNYGYTFGSGTRLTVV.

The V gene is TRBV6-7, the J gene TRBJ1-6; D is uncertain. TRBV6-7 is labeled an ORF, and its function is uncertain. The CDR3 spans 17 residues. The ends were cut back, 6 bases at V and 6 bases at J, with 21 bases in the middle. This CDR3 reads CASSSTILSVSNSPLHF. CDR3 bases: TGTGCCAGCAGCTCTACCATCCTTAGCGTCAGTAATTCACCCCTCCACTTT.

The chain joins TRBV7-2 to TRBJ1-2, with a weak D call TRBD1 (5 bases). The ends were cut back, 5 bases at V and 6 bases at J, with 19 bases in the middle. CDR1 SGHTA and CDR2 FQGNSA come from the germline V gene. The length of the CDR3 is 15 residues. The CDR3 spells CASSPHSTVTNGYTF. As DNA, the CDR3 is TGTGCCAGCAGCCCCCATTCGACAGTCACGAATGGCTACACCTTC.

This clone was picked up one time. The rearrangement uses TRBV25-1 and TRBJ1-3; D possibly corresponds to TRBD1 (5 bases). The CDR3 sequence is 14 residues long. Germline V gene lookup returns CDR1 MGHDK and CDR2 SYGVNS. V was cut by 5 bases and J by 3 bases, with 11 bases left in between. CDR3 DNA: TGTGCCAGCAGTTATGGGGGGGGTGGAAACACCATATATTTT. Translation: CASSYGGGGNTIYF. The variable domain in full, with the rest retrieved from reference TRBV25-1 and TRBJ1-3, is EADIYQTPRYLVIGTGKKITLECSQTMGHDKMYWYQQDPGMELHLIHYSYGVNSTEKGDLSSESTVSRIRTEHFPLTLESARPSHTSQYLCASSYGGGGNTIYFGEGSWLTVV.

The rearrangement uses TRBV12-3 or TRBV12-4 and TRBJ1-1, with D possibly being TRBD1 (5 bases). V shed 1 base and J shed 3 bases, with 6 bases lying between them. The CDR3 extends over 13 amino acids. CDR3 sequence: CASSLEGDTEAFF. The DNA for the CDR3 is TGTGCCAGCAGTTTAGAAGGGGACACTGAAGCTTTCTTT.